This T cell receptor (beta chain) came from a study of Graves' ophthalmopathy and Graves' hyperthyroidism. Study information: Sampling took place at initial diagnosis, with peripheral blood obtained before any treatment. General study points: Most expanded thyroid clonotypes above 0.001 frequency also appeared in blood. Researchers report that a 13-signature model separated ophthalmopathy from stable hyperthyroidism, posting about 90% sensitivity and roughly 81% specificity.

V trimming: 10 bases; J trimming: 5 bases; junction bases outside the gene matches: 13. Per the germline V gene, CDR1 is LNHDA and CDR2 is SQIVND (reference sequence). This CDR3 spans 15 amino acids. RNA transcripts provided the template for amplifying TCR beta CDR3 regions. Second-round multiplex PCR came after a first-round RT-PCR that employed HTBI primers. In TCRdb, the multiplex PCR reads were re-called with MiXCR into one record per CDR3 protein. The data hold 220,000 or so distinct CDR3 sequences, with around a fifth observed a single time. No donor had other autoimmune disease, uncontrolled infection, pregnancy or lactation. In this sample, this clonotype turned up many times. What it binds is not known.

This chain connects TRBV19 to TRBJ1-5; TRBD1 aligns across 8 bases. Sample: peripheral blood. The sequence was obtained from a woman aged 45-59 years with Graves' ophthalmopathy. CDR3 sequence reads: CATHTGQGRDQPQHF. CDR3 sequence (DNA): TGTGCCACCCACACCGGACAGGGTAGGGATCAGCCCCAGCATTTT.